This TCR beta chain came from a study of Ad26.COV2.S vaccination and SARS-CoV-2 variants. For the study at large: In the COV1001 trial, the donor was in the Ad26.COV2.S arm. Recipients of Ad26.COV2.S got it intramuscularly, once or twice 56 days apart. Study conclusions and caveats: Possibly, TCR breadth and depth analyses underestimated total T cell responses. There was reportedly substantial breadth in spike-specific CD8+ and CD4+ T cell responses after vaccination.

Regarding treatment: some 19 received Ad26.COV2.S at low or high dose, single or two shots; 5 received placebo; per-sample allocation not given. Each sample was drawn 63 days after the first injection (of vaccine or placebo). TCRdb keeps only in-frame clones here, not all; method: immunoSEQ multiplex PCR. The data show roughly 300,000 clones, approximately 90% seen once. A word on this clone: Its specificity is unknown.

In germline, CDR1 is ENHRY, CDR2 SYGVKD. The ends were cut back, 0 bases at V and 0 bases at J, with 2 bases in the middle. The CDR3 runs to 13 residues. The chain has TRBV10-3 and TRBJ1-1, with no clear D. The specimen was peripheral blood, collected in a trial of Ad26.COV2.S vaccine versus placebo. The sequence was obtained from a person between 18 and 60 years old who received the Ad26.COV2.S COVID-19 vaccine or a placebo. As DNA, the CDR3 is TGTGCCATCAGTGAGTCGGTGAACACTGAAGCTTTCTTT. Encoded protein: CAISESVNTEAFF.